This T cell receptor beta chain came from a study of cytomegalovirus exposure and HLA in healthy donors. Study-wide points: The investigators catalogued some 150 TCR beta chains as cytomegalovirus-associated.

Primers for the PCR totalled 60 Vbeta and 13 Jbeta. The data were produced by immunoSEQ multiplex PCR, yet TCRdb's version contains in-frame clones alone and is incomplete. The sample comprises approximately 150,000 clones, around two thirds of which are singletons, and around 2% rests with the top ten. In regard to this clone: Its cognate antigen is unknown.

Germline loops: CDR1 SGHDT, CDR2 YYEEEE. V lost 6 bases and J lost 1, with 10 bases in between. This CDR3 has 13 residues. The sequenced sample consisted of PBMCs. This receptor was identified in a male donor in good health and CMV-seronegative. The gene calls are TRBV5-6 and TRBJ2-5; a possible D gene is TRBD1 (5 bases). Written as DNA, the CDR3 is TGTGCCAGCACCTCAGGGTTCCAAGAGACCCAGTACTTC. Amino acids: CASTSGFQETQYF.